The 3 T cell receptor beta chains given below trace back to one sample, sequenced in a study of shared clonotypes between healthy human individuals. Some clones are missing from TCRdb's copy, which holds only in-frame ones; the method was immunoSEQ multiplex PCR. The sample has about 2.5 million clones; less than 95% are singletons. Sequenced sample: naive CD4+ T cells from PBMCs. Regarding subset: CD45RA+ positively selected. The receptors originated from a man between 18 and 35 years old in good health. Some clones in this sample may be carry-over from other donors' samples.

The rearrangement uses TRBV5-1 and TRBJ2-3, with 7 bases matching TRBD2. J lost 3 bases, V lost 0 bases, and 4 bases had no gene match. The CDR3 has 15 amino acids. Germline V gives CDR1 SGHRS, CDR2 YFSETQ. The DNA of the CDR3 is TGCGCCAGCAGCTTGGCGGCGGGAGTTACAGATACGCAGTATTTT. Its translation: CASSLAAGVTDTQYF.

This clone showed up just once. The chain has TRBV28 and TRBJ2-7; 11 nucleotides agree with TRBD2. The CDR3 runs to 17 residues. Losses at the gene ends were 5 bases for V and 3 bases for J; bases not matched to a gene: 12. Germline CDR1 and CDR2: MDHEN and SYDVKM. CDR3 amino acids: CASSRTTPLAGGYEQYF. In DNA, the CDR3 is TGTGCCAGCAGTCGAACCACCCCCCTAGCGGGAGGCTACGAGCAGTACTTC.

This chain links TRBV9 with TRBJ2-1; no definite D call. V lost 0 bases to trimming and J lost 4 bases, with 14 bases between them. This CDR3 is 16 amino acids long. The V gene's germline CDR1 is SGDLS and CDR2 YYNGEE. The CDR3 sequence: CASSVVGQARYNEQFF. In DNA, the CDR3 is TGTGCCAGCAGCGTAGTTGGGCAAGCGAGGTACAATGAGCAGTTCTTC.